Listed here are 20 T cell receptor beta chains from one sample, sequenced in a study of shared clonotypes between healthy human individuals. Produced via immunoSEQ multiplex PCR; TCRdb's table is partial and in-frame only. The table records 2,500,000 or so clones, approximately 90% of them present only once. The sequenced sample was naive CD4+ T cells sorted from blood. The subset: CD45RA+ positively selected. Every receptor here comes from a man aged 18 to 29 in good health.

This clone was seen once. The rearrangement links TRBV29-1 to TRBJ2-5; TRBD2 agrees at 11 bases. Germline assignment: CDR1 SQVTM and CDR2 ANQGSEA. Trimming removed 7 bases from V and 2 bases from J; junction bases left unmatched: 6. The CDR3 contains 14 residues. CDR3 DNA: TGCAGCGGAGGGACTAGCGGAAAACAAGAGACCCAGTACTTC. It encodes CSGGTSGKQETQYF.

The V gene is TRBV30, the J gene TRBJ2-1; D may match TRBD1 or TRBD2 (5 bases each). This CDR3 has 14 amino acids. With 2 bases removed from V and 1 base from J, the gap between germline ends came to 9 bases. Germline assignment: CDR1 GTSNPN and CDR2 SVGIG (reference sequence). CDR3 in DNA: TGTGCCTGGAGTCCCTGGGGGTCCTACAATGAGCAGTTCTTC. Encoded protein: CAWSPWGSYNEQFF. Combining the CDR3 with reference TRBV30 and TRBJ2-1 gives the whole variable domain SQTIHQWPATLVQPVGSPLSLECTVEGTSNPNLYWYRQAAGRGLQLLFYSVGIGQISSEVPQNLSASRPQDRQFILSSKKLLLSDSGFYLCAWSPWGSYNEQFFGPGTRLTVL.

This chain joins TRBV9 and TRBJ1-2; D not resolved. Per germline, CDR1 SGDLS and CDR2 YYNGEE. CDR3 length: 16 amino acids. The V gene lost 0 bases and the J gene lost 2 bases, with 14 bases spanning the gap. CDR3 sequence reads: CASSVDNGAGNYGYTF. CDR3 nucleotides: TGTGCCAGCAGCGTAGACAATGGAGCGGGGAACTATGGCTACACCTTC.

The chain couples TRBV2 to TRBJ2-5, with TRBD2 matching over 13 bases. Judging by the DNA end, TRBJ2-7 fits better; the J call may be wrong. Per germline, CDR1 SNHLY and CDR2 FYNNEI. This CDR3 is built from 19 residues. This chain's CDR3 is CASSSSGTGGTSGTYEQYF. CDR3 bases: TGTGCCAGCAGTAGTTCCGGGACAGGGGGGACTAGCGGGACCTACGAGCAGTACTTC.

The chain is built from TRBV19 and TRBJ1-5, with D uncertain. Trimming shortened V by 3 bases and J by 4 bases, and 7 bases separated the two germline ends. CDR1 is LNHDA, CDR2 SQIVND, per germline (reference sequence). The CDR3 extends over 13 amino acids. The CDR3 nucleotides read TGTGCCAGTAGTATGGCAGAAAATCAGCCCCAGCATTTT. This encodes CASSMAENQPQHF. The variable domain in full, completed from reference TRBV19 and TRBJ1-5, reads DGGITQSPKYLFRKEGQNVTLSCEQNLNHDAMYWYRQDPGQGLRLIYYSQIVNDFQKGDIAEGYSVSREKKESFPLTVTSAQKNPTAFYLCASSMAENQPQHFGDGTRLSIL.

This sequence joins TRBV4-1 and TRBJ2-4, with TRBD1 matching 7 bases. The CDR3 consists of 16 residues. The V gene end was trimmed by 0 bases and the J gene end by 2 bases; junction bases not matched to a gene: 4. CDR1 is MGHRA and CDR2 is YSYEKL in the germline V gene. CDR3 protein: CASSQDPTGTKNIQYF. Written as DNA, the CDR3 is TGCGCCAGCAGCCAAGATCCGACAGGGACCAAAAACATTCAGTACTTC.

V usage is TRBV10-2 and J usage is TRBJ2-6; D gene unclear. With 0 bases removed from V and 5 bases from J, the gap between germline ends came to 2 bases. CDR1 and CDR2 (germline): WSHSY, SAAADI. This CDR3 contains 13 residues. The CDR3 protein is CASSESWANVLTF. The CDR3 DNA sequence: TGCGCCAGCAGTGAGTCGTGGGCCAACGTCCTGACTTTC.

The J gene is TRBJ2-1, the V gene TRBV4-2, with a possible D match to TRBD2 (6 bases). V was trimmed by 0 bases and J by 1 base, leaving 10 bases between them. This CDR3 spans 16 amino acids. The germline CDR1 and CDR2 sequences are LGHNA and YNFKEQ. This CDR3 reads CASSQDRRGSYNEQFF. In nucleotides, the CDR3 is TGTGCCAGCAGCCAAGATCGGAGGGGTTCCTACAATGAGCAGTTCTTC.

The V gene is TRBV18, the J gene TRBJ2-5; 11 bases match TRBD2. Germline-derived CDR1 and CDR2 are KGHSH and LQKENI. With 4 bases clipped from V and 5 bases from J, the junction kept 15 bases outside the gene matches. This CDR3 is 18 amino acids long. DNA of the CDR3: TGTGCCAGCTCACACTATCCGACTAGCGGGAATGGGGTGGAGACCCAGTACTTC. Encoded protein: CASSHYPTSGNGVETQYF.

The J gene is TRBJ1-5, the V gene TRBV19; D is unresolved. Trimming took off 0 bases at V and 0 bases at J, with 9 bases between the two ends. There are 16 residues in the CDR3. CDR1 and CDR2 from the germline V gene are LNHDA and SQIVND (reference sequence). CDR3 nucleotide sequence: TGTGCCAGTAGTATAGAGTTGGGGTATAGCAATCAGCCCCAGCATTTT. This gives the protein CASSIELGYSNQPQHF. The whole variable domain, remainder taken from reference TRBV19 and TRBJ1-5, is DGGITQSPKYLFRKEGQNVTLSCEQNLNHDAMYWYRQDPGQGLRLIYYSQIVNDFQKGDIAEGYSVSREKKESFPLTVTSAQKNPTAFYLCASSIELGYSNQPQHFGDGTRLSIL.

V gene TRBV28 combines with J gene TRBJ1-4; D might be TRBD1 (6 bases). V lost 8 bases, J lost 5 bases, and 9 bases lay in between. Germline loops: CDR1 MDHEN, CDR2 SYDVKM. The CDR3 sequence is 12 residues long. As DNA, the CDR3 is TGTGCCAGCTTCGGACAGAATGAAAAACTGTTTTTT. Translation: CASFGQNEKLFF.

V is TRBV11-2 and J is TRBJ2-1; 8 bases are shared with TRBD2. Losses at the gene ends were 4 bases for V and 6 bases for J; bases not matched to a gene: 14. The germline V gene has CDR1 SGHAT and CDR2 FQNNGV. The CDR3 length is 17 residues. The CDR3: CASSYLIGGALGNEQFF. In DNA, the CDR3 is TGTGCCAGCAGCTACCTGATCGGGGGGGCCCTTGGCAATGAGCAGTTCTTC.

This chain links TRBV5-1 with TRBJ2-1, with 7 positions matching TRBD1. Germline CDR1 reads SGHRS; CDR2 reads YFSETQ. The CDR3 sequence is 16 residues long. Trimming at V came to 4 bases and at J to 0 bases, leaving 7 bases not matched to a gene. The DNA for the CDR3 is TGCGCCAGCAGCCCAGGACAGGAACACTCCTACAATGAGCAGTTCTTC. This translates into CASSPGQEHSYNEQFF.

This clone showed up just once. The chain combines TRBV5-1 with TRBJ2-5; either TRBD1 or TRBD2 may supply D (5 bases each). The ends were cut back, 6 bases at V and 1 base at J, with 10 bases in the middle. CDR1 and CDR2 (germline): SGHRS, YFSETQ. The CDR3 has 13 residues. The CDR3 loop reads CASNIGAQETQYF. CDR3 in DNA: TGCGCCAGCAACATCGGGGCCCAAGAGACCCAGTACTTC.

This chain uses TRBV9 with TRBJ1-2; 9 positions match TRBD1. Germline loops: CDR1 SGDLS, CDR2 YYNGEE. This CDR3 is 15 amino acids long. Trimming removed 1 base from V and 3 bases from J; junction bases left unmatched: 4. CDR3 DNA: TGTGCCAGCAGCGTATGGACAGGGGTAGACTATGGCTACACCTTC. Translated: CASSVWTGVDYGYTF.

The table lists this clone with a count of one. The same CDR3 arises from other DNA sequences in this sample as well. The rearrangement joins TRBV5-1 to TRBJ2-7, with D possibly matching TRBD2 (5 bases). Germline V gene lookup returns CDR1 SGHRS and CDR2 YFSETQ. This CDR3 contains 15 residues. V was cut by 0 bases and J by 0 bases, with 10 bases left in between. CDR3 sequence reads: CASSLEAGSSYEQYF. The CDR3 nucleotides read TGCGCCAGCAGCTTGGAGGCGGGTAGCTCCTACGAGCAGTACTTC.

This chain connects TRBV6-1 to TRBJ2-1; TRBD2 agrees at 9 bases. The CDR3 sequence is 14 residues long. Germline CDR1 reads MNHNS; CDR2 reads SASEGT. The V gene end was trimmed by 6 bases and the J gene end by 4 bases; junction bases not matched to a gene: 4. CDR3 loop: CASRELAGYNEQFF. The DNA of the CDR3 is TGTGCCAGCAGGGAGCTAGCGGGGTACAATGAGCAGTTCTTC.

This chain joins TRBV19 and TRBJ2-3, with 9 bases lining up with TRBD1. Germline V CDR1 and CDR2: LNHDA, SQIVND (reference sequence). The CDR3 runs 14 residues. Unmatched junction bases numbered 8, after V lost 10 bases and J lost 3 bases. CDR3 bases: TGTGCCACCCAGACAGGGGGGTGGACAGATACGCAGTATTTT. Translating gives CATQTGGWTDTQYF.

This rearrangement joins TRBV12-5 to TRBJ2-4, with TRBD2 identical over 8 bases. The J segment lost 5 bases and the V segment lost 7 bases, leaving 16 bases of the junction unmatched. The CDR3 is 17 residues long. The germline V gene encodes CDR1 LGHNT and CDR2 FRNRAP. The CDR3 nucleotides read TGTGCTAGTGTCCCCCCCCTCGGGGCGGGGGGCGAAAACATTCAGTACTTC. Translating it yields CASVPPLGAGGENIQYF. Drawing the rest from reference TRBV12-5 and TRBJ2-4, the complete variable domain is DARVTQTPRHKVTEMGQEVTMRCQPILGHNTVFWYRQTMMQGLELLAYFRNRAPLDDSGMPKDRFSAEMPDATLATLKIQPSEPRDSAVYFCASVPPLGAGGENIQYFGAGTRLSVL.

The chain uses TRBV19 and TRBJ2-5; possibly TRBD2 for D (6 bases). Looked up from germline, CDR1 is LNHDA and CDR2 is SQIVND (reference sequence). The CDR3 length is 14 residues. V was clipped by 5 bases and J by 3 bases, with 13 bases between them. This chain's CDR3 is CASSVLGGEETQYF. The CDR3 coding sequence is TGTGCCAGTAGTGTGCTGGGGGGAGAAGAGACCCAGTACTTC.